The subject of this entry is one T cell receptor beta chain. The entry originates in a study of cytomegalovirus exposure and HLA in healthy donors. The PCR ran on 60 Vbeta and 13 Jbeta primers. This table comes from immunoSEQ multiplex PCR, and its TCRdb copy is limited to in-frame clones, with some not included. Seen in this sample are about 48,000 clones; the ten most common clones hold about 6%. The sample comprised PBMCs. The receptor was derived from a male donor in good health and CMV-seropositive.

The CDR3: CASSEESGGYGYTF. The DNA for the CDR3 is TGTGCCAGCAGTGAAGAATCAGGGGGATATGGCTACACCTTC. This chain uses TRBV6-1 with TRBJ1-2, with 7 bases aligning to TRBD1. The CDR3 runs 14 residues. Trimming took 1 base from V and 5 from J; bases not matched to a gene: 4. Germline values: CDR1 MNHNS, CDR2 SASEGT.